This T cell receptor delta chain was retrieved from a study of γδ T cells in repeated Plasmodium falciparum infection. At the level of the study: The natural-infection arm compared Malian children under seasonal malaria with matched Australian children.

Bulk repertoires came from Vgamma9/Vdelta2+ or Vdelta2-negative gammadelta T cells flow-sorted from PBMC. This clone was seen only a few times. TCRdb's protein, taken from a much larger clone, differs from this DNA's translation at residue 8, likely owing to a read error; the protein displayed comes from the DNA. TCRdb reran clone calling via CATT on the multiplex PCR reads. In the table there are approximately 53,000 delta-chain clones, approximately 1.5% of which are singletons. The germline V gene has CDR1 TVYSNPD and CDR2 GDNSRS (reference sequence). This CDR3 spans 12 amino acids. Source material: gamma-delta T cells from blood. The sequence came from a pool of human donors (malaria-infected and uninfected, not separated). The chain recombines TRDV3 with TRDJ1; a weak D match, TRDD2 (5 bases). CDR3 region: CAFKPYTNKLIF. CDR3 in DNA: TGTGCCTTTAAACCCTACACCAATAAACTCATCTTT.